The 25 T cell receptor beta chains presented below share a single source sample, sequenced in a study of T cells in Graves' hyperthyroidism and ophthalmopathy. There were TCR beta CDR3 regions amplified from RNA transcripts. The primer set for the first-round RT-PCR of the TCR CDR3 was HTBI. One entry per CDR3 protein results from TCRdb running MiXCR on the multiplex PCR reads. Found here are around 350,000 distinct CDR3 sequences, 12% to 15% of them singletons; the top ten hold under 25%. Source material: blood. All receptors come from an older woman with Graves' ophthalmopathy.

This clonotype was seen repeatedly, ten times or more. The CDR3 sequence is CASSFPDTANTGELFF. In DNA, the CDR3 is TGCGCCAGCAGCTTCCCGGACACCGCGAACACCGGGGAGCTGTTTTTT. The V call is TRBV5-1, the J call TRBJ2-2; D may be TRBD1 (5 bases). Germline V gene lookup returns CDR1 SGHRS and CDR2 YFSETQ. This CDR3 region has 16 residues. Trimming took off 2 bases at V and 0 bases at J, with 11 bases between the two ends. Supplemented by reference TRBV5-1 and TRBJ2-2, the full variable domain reads KAGVTQTPRYLIKTRGQQVTLSCSPISGHRSVSWYQQTPGQGLQFLFEYFSETQRNKGNFPGRFSGRQFSNSRSEMNVSTLELGDSALYLCASSFPDTANTGELFFGEGSRLTVL.

This clonotype showed up many times. The chain has TRBV29-1 and TRBJ2-7; TRBD1 or TRBD2 may be the D gene (5 bases each). Germline CDR1 is SQVTM and CDR2 is ANQGSEA. The V end lost 6 bases, the J end lost 9 bases, and 24 bases lay between the germline ends. There are 14 residues in the CDR3. CDR3 in DNA: TGCAGCGTAGTACGGGACGGGTTTCCTACGTGGCAGTACTTC. This gives the protein CSVVRDGFPTWQYF.

This clonotype has only a few counts. V usage is TRBV28 and J usage is TRBJ2-5; 9 bases match TRBD1. With 4 bases clipped from V and 5 bases from J, the junction kept 11 bases outside the gene matches. CDR3 length: 16 amino acids. Germline CDR1 is MDHEN and CDR2 is SYDVKM. CDR3 in DNA: TGTGCCAGCAGTTCCGGGGACAGGGTACGGGGGGAGACCCAGTACTTC. It codes for CASSSGDRVRGETQYF.

Here the CDR3 DNA reads TGTGCCAGCAGAACCGGGACGGGGGACACCTACGAGCAGTACTTC. Amino acid sequence: CASRTGTGDTYEQYF. V usage is TRBV11-2 and J usage is TRBJ2-7; the D call may be TRBD1 or TRBD2 (6 bases each). The CDR3 extends over 15 amino acids. V was pared by 6 bases and J by 2 bases, with 17 bases between. The germline V gene encodes CDR1 SGHAT and CDR2 FQNNGV.

This clonotype was observed at least ten times. The chain joins TRBV28 to TRBJ1-2; D gene ambiguous. Germline CDR1 is MDHEN and CDR2 is SYDVKM. V gave up 5 bases and J gave up 8 bases, with 21 bases separating them. The CDR3 length is 15 residues. The CDR3 region is CASSPRGLLTGGYTF. Here the CDR3 DNA reads TGTGCCAGCAGTCCCCGAGGGTTGTTAACGGGGGGCTACACCTTC.

This clonotype was detected ten times or more. This chain uses TRBV30 with TRBJ2-7; 8 nucleotides match TRBD2. J lost 4 bases, V lost 2 bases, and 7 bases had no gene match. The V gene's germline CDR1 is GTSNPN and CDR2 SVGIG (reference sequence). The CDR3 covers 14 residues. The CDR3 sequence is CAWSSGLAGYEQYF. The DNA for the CDR3 is TGTGCCTGGAGTTCGGGCCTAGCGGGTTACGAGCAGTACTTC.

V and J are TRBV3-1 and TRBJ2-2, with TRBD2 matching over 11 bases. Unmatched junction bases numbered 6, after V lost 6 bases and J lost 3 bases. The V gene's germline CDR1 is LGHDT and CDR2 YNNKEL (reference sequence). The CDR3 covers 16 residues. The CDR3, as DNA: TGTGCCAGCAGACGCCTAGCGGGGGGACACACCGGGGAGCTGTTTTTT. It encodes CASRRLAGGHTGELFF.

The chain has TRBV18 and TRBJ2-7, with 8 bases matching TRBD2. CDR1 is KGHSH, CDR2 LQKENI, per germline. CDR3 size: 17 residues. V lost 1 base, J lost 2 bases, and 10 bases stayed unmatched. CDR3 nucleotides: TGTGCCAGCTCACCACGTTCTATAGCGGGATATACCTACGAGCAGTACTTC. This codes for CASSPRSIAGYTYEQYF.

Note on this clonotype: This may be a read error, as it is one base from a much larger clone. This chain uses TRBV4-2 with TRBJ2-3; TRBD2 aligns across 10 bases. After removal of 4 bases from V and 5 bases from J, the junction contained 21 bases not matched to a gene. CDR1 and CDR2 from the germline V gene are LGHNA and YNFKEQ. This CDR3 is 20 amino acids long. This CDR3 reads CASSPTRGPSGRGEGDTQYF. The CDR3 nucleotides are TGTGCCAGCAGCCCCACCCGGGGGCCTAGCGGGAGAGGTGAAGGAGATACGCAGTATTTT.

At least ten counts were recorded for this clonotype. The chain has TRBV5-8 and TRBJ2-1, with 8 bases identical to TRBD1. CDR3 length: 14 amino acids. Per the germline V gene, CDR1 is SGHTS and CDR2 is YDEGEE. The J segment lost 9 bases and the V segment lost 4 bases, leaving 9 bases of the junction unmatched. This chain's CDR3 is CASSLGQGRGEQFF. The CDR3 nucleotides are TGTGCCAGCAGCCTCGGACAGGGTAGAGGTGAGCAGTTCTTC.

This clonotype was seen a handful of times. The gene calls are TRBV5-1 and TRBJ2-5, with TRBD1 identical over 10 bases. This CDR3 has 16 residues. Per the germline V gene, CDR1 is SGHRS and CDR2 is YFSETQ. Germline trimming cut 4 bases from V and 2 bases from J; bases unmatched to any gene: 8. CDR3 region: CASSQDRTGGQETQYF. The CDR3 bases are TGCGCCAGCAGCCAGGACCGGACAGGGGGTCAAGAGACCCAGTACTTC.

This clonotype came up many times. J is TRBJ2-5 and V is TRBV7-2, with 12 nucleotides matching TRBD2. V shed 4 bases, J shed 5 bases, and the junction held 8 bases outside the gene matches. The CDR3 covers 16 residues. Germline lookup yields CDR1 SGHTA and CDR2 FQGNSA. The CDR3 loop is CASSYSSGRGGETQYF. The CDR3 DNA is TGTGCCAGCAGCTACTCTAGCGGGAGGGGTGGGGAGACCCAGTACTTC.

This clonotype has only a few counts. The chain has TRBV10-2 and TRBJ2-5, with a tentative D call TRBD2 (6 bases). This CDR3 is 11 amino acids long. Germline V gives CDR1 WSHSY, CDR2 SAAADI. V lost 8 bases to trimming and J lost 4 bases, with 8 bases between them. This CDR3 reads CASGGRETQYF. In DNA form, the CDR3 reads TGCGCCAGCGGGGGGAGAGAGACCCAGTACTTC.

The chain is built from TRBV11-3 and TRBJ2-3; D call uncertain. The V end was cut by 6 bases, the J end by 0 bases, with 7 bases between. The germline V gene encodes CDR1 SGHNT and CDR2 YENEEA. This CDR3 is built from 13 residues. The CDR3 sequence is CASSYISTDTQYF. The CDR3 bases are TGTGCCAGCAGTTACATAAGCACAGATACGCAGTATTTT.

At least ten counts were recorded for this clonotype. V and J are TRBV11-2 and TRBJ2-2; D not certain. The CDR3 is 13 residues long. Looked up from germline, CDR1 is SGHAT and CDR2 is FQNNGV. V lost 5 bases and J 7 bases, leaving 11 bases between the germline ends. The CDR3 region has the DNA TGTGCCAGCAGCCTTTCGGCGGTCGGGGAGCTGTTTTTT. It is translated as CASSLSAVGELFF.

V is TRBV27 and J is TRBJ2-1; 10 nucleotides line up with TRBD2. Unmatched junction bases numbered 15, after V lost 6 bases and J lost 7 bases. The CDR3 has 17 residues. Per germline, CDR1 MNHEY and CDR2 SMNVEV (reference sequence). The CDR3 nucleotides read TGTGCCAGCAGCTCCAGGTTAGCGGGAGGAGGAGAGAATGAGCAGTTCTTC. It yields the protein CASSSRLAGGGENEQFF.

This clonotype was found many times. The CDR3 DNA is TGCGCCAGCAGTGACTTACGGGGAGGTGGCAATGAGCAGTTCTTC. Its translation: CASSDLRGGGNEQFF. The chain uses TRBV10-1 and TRBJ2-1; TRBD2 is a possible D gene (6 bases). V lost 3 bases and J lost 6, with 15 bases in between. Germline CDR1 is WNHNN and CDR2 is SYGVQD (reference sequence). This CDR3 is built from 15 residues.

At least ten counts were recorded for this clonotype. The rearrangement uses TRBV28 and TRBJ2-7; a possible D gene is TRBD1 (6 bases). V shed 0 bases and J shed 3 bases, with 15 bases lying between them. In germline, CDR1 is MDHEN, CDR2 SYDVKM. The CDR3 runs to 16 residues. The CDR3, as DNA: TGTGCCAGCAGTTTATGGGGCGCAGGGGAAGACTACGAGCAGTACTTC. It codes for CASSLWGAGEDYEQYF.

Only a few counts were recorded for this clonotype. This sequence joins TRBV9 and TRBJ1-6, with TRBD1 identical over 8 bases. Germline trimming cut 3 bases from V and 10 bases from J; bases unmatched to any gene: 12. The CDR3 extends over 16 amino acids. Per the germline V gene, CDR1 is SGDLS and CDR2 is YYNGEE. The CDR3 sequence is CASSASPGQGGSPLHF. The DNA for the CDR3 is TGTGCCAGCAGCGCCTCACCCGGACAGGGAGGGTCACCCCTCCACTTT.

This clonotype was counted at least ten times. The chain carries TRBV30 and TRBJ2-5, with TRBD2 matching over 7 bases. Germline-derived CDR1 and CDR2 are GTSNPN and SVGIG (reference sequence). V shed 0 bases and J 3 bases; nucleotides not matched to a gene: 4. The CDR3 is 14 residues long. CDR3 coding DNA: TGTGCCTGGAGTGTACTCAGCGGGAAAGAGACCCAGTACTTC. Amino acids: CAWSVLSGKETQYF.

The sample holds many counts of this clonotype. The chain uses TRBV5-1 and TRBJ2-1, with 7 nucleotides matching TRBD2. Germline lookup yields CDR1 SGHRS and CDR2 YFSETQ. The CDR3 extends over 17 amino acids. Trimming at V came to 1 base and at J to 0 bases, leaving 7 bases not matched to a gene. The CDR3 reads CASSLYGAGDSYNEQFF. DNA of the CDR3: TGCGCCAGCAGCTTGTACGGTGCGGGAGACTCCTACAATGAGCAGTTCTTC. Looking up the rest from reference TRBV5-1 and TRBJ2-1 gives the full variable domain: KAGVTQTPRYLIKTRGQQVTLSCSPISGHRSVSWYQQTPGQGLQFLFEYFSETQRNKGNFPGRFSGRQFSNSRSEMNVSTLELGDSALYLCASSLYGAGDSYNEQFFGPGTRLTVL.

This clonotype was found many times. V and J are TRBV3-1 and TRBJ2-7; D not resolved. The V and J ends lost 3 bases and 1 base respectively, with 13 bases between them. CDR3 length: 15 residues. Per germline, CDR1 LGHDT and CDR2 YNNKEL (reference sequence). The CDR3 DNA is TGTGCCAGCAGCCACTATCCCGGTGGGTCCTACGAGCAGTACTTC. Translation: CASSHYPGGSYEQYF.

CDR3 coding DNA: TGTGCCAGTAGTATCCGAACAGGGTCTCCCACAGATACGCAGTATTTT. Translation: CASSIRTGSPTDTQYF. This chain uses TRBV19 with TRBJ2-3; the D gene is possibly TRBD1 (6 bases). V shed 3 bases and J shed 2 bases, with 15 bases lying between them. The CDR3 has 16 amino acids. Germline values: CDR1 LNHDA, CDR2 SQIVND (reference sequence).

The sample holds many counts of this clonotype. The chain has TRBV2 and TRBJ2-1, with 8 bases lining up with TRBD2. CDR1 and CDR2 from the germline V gene are SNHLY and FYNNEI. V trimming: 4 bases; J trimming: 8 bases; junction bases outside the gene matches: 7. The CDR3 extends over 14 amino acids. CDR3 in DNA: TGTGCCAGCAGTGTTCAGCGGGAGTTGTATGAGCAGTTCTTC. Its protein is CASSVQRELYEQFF.

This clonotype was seen ten or more times. This sequence joins TRBV28 and TRBJ2-3; 9 bases fit TRBD1. Trimming cost V 4 bases and J 8 bases; bases outside gene matches: 10. CDR1 and CDR2 (germline): MDHEN, SYDVKM. The CDR3 runs to 15 residues. As DNA, the CDR3 is TGTGCCAGCAGTTCAGCTCGGGGGACAGGGTCTACGCAGTATTTT. Protein product: CASSSARGTGSTQYF.